The entry below gives a single T cell receptor (beta chain) sequence along with its context. This clonotype was counted only a few times. This clone's antigen is unknown. It has no much larger one-base neighbor in the sample; base qualities were not kept. The cysteine opens and the phenylalanine closes a CDR3 of 16 amino acids. CDR3 DNA is the only sequence kept; it has 48 bases, read in frame from the first base. V and J are trimmed by 1 base and 5 bases, and the gene matches miss 9 bases of the junction. CDR1 and CDR2 were assigned from the germline V gene (reference sequence) as SGHNT and YYREEE. What this sample's time point label stands for: late sampling 161 to 241 days after vaccination in three convalescent patients. The intended sense of this specimen's treatment or condition label: approximately nine-day PBMC culture with coronavirus spike peptide pools or control peptides (ViraFEST assay). The study used the ViraFEST assay, which expanded antigen-specific T cells with peptide pools and then identified expanded clonotypes by TCR sequencing. The convalescent patients' positive SARS-CoV-2 PCR tests fell between March and December 2020, which was before the Alpha, Beta and Delta variants emerged in the United States. Each well held millions of PBMCs cultured in IMDM containing roughly 5.4% human AB serum and about 10 IU/ml IL-2, with 7.5 to 10 ug/ml peptide pools added. On days 3 and 7, half of the culture medium was replaced with fresh IL-2-containing medium. CD4+ T cells were isolated after less than twelve days of culture through negative selection using the EasySep CD4+ T cell isolation kit. Ficoll-Paque Plus gradient centrifugation was used to isolate PBMCs from whole blood, and the isolated PBMCs were then either used fresh or cryopreserved at -140C. Each culture condition was generally run in triplicate wells.

The data stem from a study of vaccination and CD4 T cells after COVID-19 (dated by TCRdb to between 2022 and 2023). About the full investigation: Every convalescent patient had a positive nasal swab PCR test for SARS-CoV-2, with mild disease in nine patients and severe disease in one. The convalescent cohort comprised six males and four females, including two Hispanic individuals, seven Caucasians, two Asians and one multiracial person. Participants received two doses of either the Pfizer-BioNTech BNT162b2 vaccine (n=8) or the Moderna mRNA-1273 vaccine (n=2). Post-COVID blood samples were collected from convalescent patients a median of approximately 93 days after diagnosis, with a range of roughly 30 to 170 days. The time from the second vaccine dose to post-vaccine blood sampling had a median of roughly 79 days and ranged from about 12 to 250 days. For a few convalescent patients, samples were collected at an early post-vaccination timepoint (day 14) as well as at a late post-vaccination timepoint (days 161 to 241). Overlapping spike peptide pools from SARS-CoV-2 and from the common cold coronaviruses HCoV-NL63, HCoV-OC43 and HCoV-229E were used as culture stimuli. Control cultures used a CEFX viral epitope pool as positive control, an HIV-1 Nef peptide pool as negative control, or no peptide. The spike-specific CD4+ TCR repertoire was compared before and after mRNA vaccination in nine to ten COVID-19 convalescent patients and several infection-naive healthy vaccine recipients.

Findings and caveats that apply to the study as a whole: In convalescent patients, a median approximately 86% of post-vaccine SARS-CoV-2-reactive clones were detected only after vaccination, and vaccine-specific priming was suggested by this finding. Only a relatively small number of convalescent patients were included in the study, and early timepoints following natural infection were not analyzed. Nearly all vaccine-specific clones in convalescent patients (304 of 307) were mono-reactive for SARS-CoV-2 spike rather than cross-reactive with common cold coronaviruses. The median count of SARS-CoV-2-reactive clonotypes went up from 20 to 25 after infection to 38 after vaccination, although the change was not significant.

Receptor libraries were prepared by PCR. DNA from cultured CD4+ T cells was subjected to TCR sequencing with the Oncomine TCR Beta short-read assay at the Johns Hopkins FTIC core. The QIAamp micro DNA kit was used to extract genomic DNA from the cultured CD4+ T cells. Oncomine TCR Beta libraries from cultured CD4+ T cells were pooled with unique dual indexes and sequenced on an Illumina iSeq 100. As for how the authors treated the data: Non-productive sequences were removed, and CDR3s that did not start with C, did not end with F or W, or were shorter than 7 amino acids were discarded. Antigen-specific clonotypes were identified with the MANAFEST web application by comparing peptide-stimulated wells with reference and other culture wells. An FDR below 0.05, an odds ratio above 5, and a productive frequency above 0.1% in at least two of three replicate wells were required for clones to be considered positive. A clonotype was classed as cross-reactive if the clonotype showed significant expansion both in SARS-CoV-2 spike wells and in at least one common cold coronavirus spike condition. Similarity between CDR3 sequences was evaluated in R version 3.6.1 using Levenshtein distances (stringdist) and unrooted phylogenetic trees (ape). TCRdb reprocessed the public reads (quality trimming at Q25 with fastp, clone calling with MiXCR) and kept in-frame beta chains. Each record represents a unique CDR3 protein, reported with the most common genes and DNA among its rows. It is TCRdb's table, rather than the study itself, that gives the V and J calls and clone size. For this sample there are more than 15,000 distinct CDR3 sequences; roughly 50% appear just once. The ten largest clonotypes hold 20% of the sample.

The sample in question was CD4+ T cells from blood, cultured in vitro, obtained about 7 months after SARS-CoV-2 vaccination. The chain couples TRBV5-4 to TRBJ2-5; 9 central nucleotides agree with TRBD2. The sequence was collected from a human donor who had recovered from COVID-19. The nucleotides are TGTGCCAGCAGCTTGATTGTAGCGGGAGAGGGTGAGACCCAGTACTTC. Its protein product is CASSLIVAGEGETQYF. The CDR3, completed at both ends by the reference TRBV5-4 and TRBJ2-5 genes, gives the full variable domain ETGVTQSPTHLIKTRGQQVTLRCSSQSGHNTVSWYQQALGQGPQFIFQYYREEENGRGNFPPRFSGLQFPNYSSELNVNALELDDSALYLCASSLIVAGEGETQYFGPGTRLLVL.